This passage covers 27 T cell receptor beta chains from one sample sequenced in a study of post-analysis software for immune sequencing data. Overall study findings and caveats: Four to six TRBV segments, including TRBV5-6, TRBV5-1 and TRBV20-1, were more frequent in patients than controls.

Which antigens these TCRs recognize remains unknown. Built from TCR beta cDNA, the libraries had unique molecular identifiers in them. From the PCR reads, TCRdb called clonotypes with MiXCR, one entry per CDR3 protein. Counted here are approximately 460,000 distinct CDR3 sequences, roughly 46% occurring once; the ten biggest clones make up 12%. Material: blood. The source of these receptors is a girl between 10 and 17 years old with multiple sclerosis.

This clonotype turned up a few times. This chain uses TRBV9 with TRBJ1-1; D not resolved. V lost 0 bases and J lost 5, with 8 bases in between. Germline CDR1 and CDR2: SGDLS and YYNGEE. The length of the CDR3 is 13 residues. CDR3 sequence: CASSVGSGTEAFF. CDR3 sequence (DNA): TGTGCCAGCAGCGTAGGGAGTGGAACTGAAGCTTTCTTT.

Points on this clonotype: The junction and the germline gene differ at one end; a read error may be behind it. The chain is built from TRBV7-7 and TRBJ2-1; 9 positions agree with TRBD1. Judging by the DNA end, TRBJ2-7 fits better; the J call may be wrong. Germline CDR1 is SSHAT and CDR2 is FNYEAQ (reference sequence). This CDR3 spans 16 amino acids. This CDR3 is CASSFPTGQGRYEQYF. The CDR3 nucleotides are TGTGCTAGCAGCTTCCCCACGGGACAGGGTCGATACGAGCAGTACTTC.

In this sample, this clonotype turned up a few times. The chain has TRBV20-1 and TRBJ2-7, with 11 positions matching TRBD1. The CDR3 spans 14 residues. Germline V gives CDR1 DFQATT, CDR2 SNEGSKA (reference sequence). J was trimmed by 3 bases and V by 6 bases; bases with no gene match: 7. Here the CDR3 DNA reads TGCAGTGCCAGAACCGGGACAGGGGGCTACGAGCAGTACTTC. This codes for CSARTGTGGYEQYF.

Only a few counts were recorded for this clonotype. The chain joins TRBV3-1 to TRBJ2-5; 7 bases line up with TRBD1. The trim removed 2 bases at V and 0 bases at J, leaving 3 bases unmatched. Germline lookup yields CDR1 LGHDT and CDR2 YNNKEL (reference sequence). The CDR3 length is 15 residues. CDR3 loop: CASSQFGQDQETQYF. The CDR3 DNA follows: TGTGCCAGCAGCCAATTTGGACAGGACCAAGAGACCCAGTACTTC.

The chain uses TRBV5-1 and TRBJ1-1, with TRBD1 as a possible D gene (6 bases). The germline V gene has CDR1 SGHRS and CDR2 YFSETQ. The ends were cut back, 2 bases at V and 5 bases at J, with 16 bases in the middle. CDR3 length equals 15 residues. The CDR3 loop is CASSFSVEGGTEAFF. The CDR3 nucleotides are TGCGCCAGCAGCTTCTCGGTTGAGGGGGGGACTGAAGCTTTCTTT.

This clonotype was seen more than once but under ten times. For the CDR3, the DNA is TGTGCCAGCAGCCGGGGGGCCGGCACAGATACGCAGTATTTT. Translation gives CASSRGAGTDTQYF. The chain carries TRBV3-1 and TRBJ2-3; possibly TRBD1 or TRBD2 for D (6 bases each). The germline gives CDR1 LGHDT, CDR2 YNNKEL (reference sequence). V was cut by 4 bases and J by 1 base, with 9 bases left in between. This CDR3 has 14 amino acids.

The rearrangement links TRBV5-1 to TRBJ2-5; 14 nucleotides align to TRBD2. With V trimmed by 0 bases and J by 2 bases, 6 bases remained unmatched. CDR1 and CDR2 (germline): SGHRS, YFSETQ. The CDR3 is 18 residues long. CDR3: CASSLGGLAGAKQETQYF. CDR3 DNA: TGCGCCAGCAGCTTGGGGGGACTAGCGGGAGCCAAACAAGAGACCCAGTACTTC.

The chain uses TRBV12-3 or TRBV12-4 and TRBJ2-1; the match to TRBD2 covers 8 bases. This CDR3 is 13 amino acids long. V lost 0 bases to trimming and J lost 12 bases; unmatched junction nucleotides: 4. The CDR3: CASSLALAGGQFF. CDR3 DNA sequence: TGTGCCAGCAGTTTAGCGCTGGCGGGAGGGCAGTTCTTC.

This clonotype was seen once. The genes are TRBV5-1 and TRBJ2-5; D might be TRBD2 (5 bases). Trimming stripped 0 bases from V and 0 bases from J, with 12 bases between. The CDR3 sequence is 16 residues long. CDR1 and CDR2 (germline): SGHRS, YFSETQ. The chain's CDR3 is CASSLVGGPYQETQYF. The CDR3 bases are TGCGCCAGCAGCTTGGTCGGCGGGCCGTACCAAGAGACCCAGTACTTC. Full variable domain (rest looked up from reference TRBV5-1 and TRBJ2-5): KAGVTQTPRYLIKTRGQQVTLSCSPISGHRSVSWYQQTPGQGLQFLFEYFSETQRNKGNFPGRFSGRQFSNSRSEMNVSTLELGDSALYLCASSLVGGPYQETQYFGPGTRLLVL.

The genes are TRBV9 and TRBJ1-2; TRBD1 agrees at 10 bases. The V gene end was trimmed by 4 bases and the J gene end by 7 bases; junction bases not matched to a gene: 13. Germline V gives CDR1 SGDLS, CDR2 YYNGEE. The CDR3 length is 16 residues. The DNA for the CDR3 is TGTGCCAGCAGCTCGGCGACAGGGGGCCTTGCGTTTGGCTACACCTTC. As protein: CASSSATGGLAFGYTF. Using reference TRBV9 and TRBJ1-2 for the parts outside the CDR3, the full variable domain is DSGVTQTPKHLITATGQRVTLRCSPRSGDLSVYWYQQSLDQGLQFLIQYYNGEERAKGNILERFSAQQFPDLHSELNLSSLELGDSALYFCASSSATGGLAFGYTFGSGTRLTVV.

The sample holds one count of this clonotype. The chain carries TRBV6-1 and TRBJ2-7; D gene unclear. Trimming left V 7 bases short and J 3 bases short, with 7 bases between. Germline-derived CDR1 and CDR2 are MNHNS and SASEGT. CDR3 size: 11 residues. The CDR3 coding sequence is TGTGCCAGCACTCGAAACTACGAGCAGTACTTC. Residues: CASTRNYEQYF.

This sequence joins TRBV20-1 and TRBJ1-4; 7 bases agree with TRBD1. The trim removed 6 bases at V and 3 bases at J, leaving 13 bases unmatched. This CDR3 has 16 amino acids. The germline V gene has CDR1 DFQATT and CDR2 SNEGSKA (reference sequence). As DNA, the CDR3 is TGCAGTGCCAGGGACGTACAGGGGATGTCTAATGAAAAACTGTTTTTT. This sequence encodes CSARDVQGMSNEKLFF.

This sequence joins TRBV6-5 and TRBJ1-2; D not resolved. This CDR3 is built from 12 residues. V dropped 6 bases and J dropped 8 bases, with 13 bases sitting between them. Germline-derived CDR1 and CDR2 are MNHEY and SVGAGI. CDR3 DNA: TGTGCCAGCAGCCGCAACCTTGACGGCTACACCTTC. This translates into CASSRNLDGYTF.

The genes are TRBV12-3 or TRBV12-4 and TRBJ2-7, with 9 bases that match TRBD1. The length of the CDR3 is 15 residues. V gave up 6 bases and J gave up 1 base; unmatched junction bases: 7. CDR3 in amino acids: CASRLDRGPSYEQYF. CDR3 coding DNA: TGTGCCAGCAGATTGGACAGGGGACCTTCCTACGAGCAGTACTTC.

The CDR3: CASGREGLGNEQFF. The CDR3 DNA sequence: TGTGCCAGCGGACGGGAGGGCCTCGGCAATGAGCAGTTCTTC. V is TRBV6-1 and J is TRBJ2-1; 8 nucleotides line up with TRBD2. In germline, CDR1 is MNHNS, CDR2 SASEGT. The V and J ends lost 8 bases and 6 bases, in that order; junction bases with no gene match: 9. This CDR3 is built from 14 residues.

The DNA of the CDR3 is TGCGCCAGCAGCCAAGAGGGCGGGGCTAGCGGTTACAATGAGCAGTTCTTC. Translated: CASSQEGGASGYNEQFF. The chain is built from TRBV4-1 and TRBJ2-1; 7 positions match TRBD2. Trimming at V came to 0 bases and at J to 4 bases, leaving 9 bases not matched to a gene. CDR1 and CDR2 from the germline V gene are MGHRA and YSYEKL. CDR3 size: 17 residues.

The rearrangement joins TRBV7-3 to TRBJ2-3; possibly TRBD2 for D (5 bases). The CDR3 contains 14 residues. The germline V gene has CDR1 SGHTA and CDR2 FQGTGA. V was pared by 3 bases and J by 1 base, with 8 bases between. The CDR3 loop reads CASSFSARTDTQYF. DNA of the CDR3: TGTGCCAGCAGCTTTAGCGCCCGCACAGATACGCAGTATTTT. Full variable domain (rest looked up from reference TRBV7-3 and TRBJ2-3): GAGVSQTPSNKVTEKGKYVELRCDPISGHTALYWYRQSLGQGPEFLIYFQGTGAADDSGLPNDRFFAVRPEGSVSTLKIQRTERGDSAVYLCASSFSARTDTQYFGPGTRLTVL.

The chain has TRBV7-3 and TRBJ2-3; no clear D. V dropped 5 bases and J dropped 9 bases, with 6 bases sitting between them. This CDR3 spans 10 amino acids. Germline V gene data show CDR1 as SGHTA and CDR2 as FQGTGA. DNA of the CDR3: TGTGCCAGCAGCCCATGGACGCAGTATTTT. It is translated as CASSPWTQYF.

The chain joins TRBV29-1 to TRBJ2-1, with D possibly being TRBD2 (7 bases). The CDR3 totals 13 residues. Germline loops: CDR1 SQVTM, CDR2 ANQGSEA. CDR3 bases: TGCAGTGGGGGGGCCCGCTCCTACAATGAGCAGTTCTTC. Translated: CSGGARSYNEQFF.

This clonotype has just a few counts. The chain recombines TRBV18 with TRBJ2-5; the D is unclear. Germline V gene lookup returns CDR1 KGHSH and CDR2 LQKENI. V gave up 0 bases and J gave up 5 bases, with 10 bases separating them. The CDR3 has 14 residues. In DNA form, the CDR3 reads TGTGCCAGCTCACCACCGGGCTCCCTGGAGACCCAGTACTTC. Translation: CASSPPGSLETQYF.

The chain carries TRBV7-9 and TRBJ2-3; 11 nucleotides align to TRBD2. Trimming at V came to 5 bases and at J to 4 bases, leaving 8 bases not matched to a gene. This CDR3 contains 16 residues. Germline V gives CDR1 SEHNR, CDR2 FQNEAQ (reference sequence). As DNA, the CDR3 is TGTGCCAGCAGCACACGACTAGCGGGACTCGCAGATACGCAGTATTTT. This gives the protein CASSTRLAGLADTQYF.

A few counts support this clonotype. The CDR3 nucleotides read TGCAGTGCGCGACGGACAGAAGGGCCCTACGAGCAGTACTTC. It encodes CSARRTEGPYEQYF. The chain employs TRBV20-1 and TRBJ2-7; possibly TRBD1 for D (6 bases). Germline V gene lookup returns CDR1 DFQATT and CDR2 SNEGSKA (reference sequence). This CDR3 has 14 residues. Trimming removed 6 bases from V and 2 bases from J, with 17 bases in between.

The rearrangement links TRBV3-1 to TRBJ2-7, with 8 bases lining up with TRBD2. Germline V gene lookup returns CDR1 LGHDT and CDR2 YNNKEL (reference sequence). The CDR3 is 17 amino acids. Unmatched junction bases numbered 14, after V lost 4 bases and J lost 3 bases. CDR3 sequence: CASSLRSGLAGFYEQYF. The CDR3 DNA follows: TGTGCCAGCAGCCTTAGAAGTGGGCTAGCGGGCTTCTACGAGCAGTACTTC.

The CDR3 DNA is TGTGCCAGCAGCTTAGATGACAGGCCTAATTCACCCCTCCACTTT. Amino acids: CASSLDDRPNSPLHF. The chain has TRBV11-2 and TRBJ1-6; possible D gene TRBD1, 6 bases. Trimming took off 0 bases at V and 6 bases at J, with 9 bases between the two ends. CDR3 size: 15 residues. The V gene's germline CDR1 is SGHAT and CDR2 FQNNGV.

The table lists this clonotype with a few counts. The chain has TRBV10-3 and TRBJ1-2; D may be TRBD1 (5 bases). Germline CDR1 ENHRY, CDR2 SYGVKD. The CDR3 runs to 13 residues. Trimming left V 8 bases short and J 4 bases short, with 14 bases between. CDR3 sequence (DNA): TGTGCCATCCCAGGGACGAGAGGCTATGGCTACACCTTC. Amino acids: CAIPGTRGYGYTF.

The V and J genes are TRBV5-5 and TRBJ2-1, with 11 nucleotides matching TRBD1. J lost 5 bases, V lost 4 bases, and 5 bases had no gene match. The CDR3 runs to 15 residues. Germline CDR1 and CDR2: SGHKS and YYEKEE (reference sequence). CDR3 amino acids: CASSPDRGLDNEQFF. For the CDR3, the DNA is TGTGCCAGCAGCCCGGACAGGGGGCTGGACAATGAGCAGTTCTTC.

This clonotype appeared a few times. One end of the junction varies from germline; a read error may be responsible. The chain has TRBV18 and TRBJ2-5; D ambiguous. The CDR3 runs to 11 residues. Germline CDR1 KGHSH, CDR2 LQKENI. CDR3 nucleotides: TGTGCCAGCTCCCACCAAGGGACCCAGTACTTC. Encoded protein: CASSHQGTQYF.